Shown below are 18 T cell receptor beta chains from a single sample sequenced in a study of OX40 agonist ivuxolimab in advanced cancers. Sequencing was performed with immunoSEQ multiplex PCR; in TCRdb, only in-frame clones are kept and a portion is missing. Of about 58,000 clones in the sample, about nine tenths were seen once. The sample in question was CD4+ or CD8+ T cells sorted from blood, obtained in a trial of the OX40 agonist ivuxolimab. These receptors originate from an adult with an advanced solid tumor such as melanoma, head and neck, liver or kidney cancer.

The chain carries TRBV19 and TRBJ1-2, with no clear D. CDR3 length: 16 residues. Trimming cost V 5 bases and J 0 bases, with 16 bases left between them. CDR1 and CDR2 (germline): LNHDA, SQIVND (reference sequence). The DNA of the CDR3 is TGTGCCAGTAGTGTACTCCCGGTGATATCTAACTATGGCTACACCTTC. It is translated as CASSVLPVISNYGYTF. Based on the CDR3 plus reference TRBV19 and TRBJ1-2, the full variable domain is DGGITQSPKYLFRKEGQNVTLSCEQNLNHDAMYWYRQDPGQGLRLIYYSQIVNDFQKGDIAEGYSVSREKKESFPLTVTSAQKNPTAFYLCASSVLPVISNYGYTFGSGTRLTVV.

This clone has only one observation. This chain connects TRBV10-1 to TRBJ2-1; 9 positions match TRBD2. The germline V gene encodes CDR1 WNHNN and CDR2 SYGVQD (reference sequence). J was trimmed by 5 bases and V by 3 bases; bases with no gene match: 5. The CDR3 loop spans 15 amino acids. CDR3 sequence reads: CASSDSSGVNNEQFF. The CDR3 DNA reads TGCGCCAGCAGTGATTCTAGCGGGGTTAACAATGAGCAGTTCTTC.

The chain carries TRBV10-3 and TRBJ1-2; no clear D. Trimming shortened V by 10 bases and J by 2 bases, and 11 bases separated the two germline ends. Germline V gene data show CDR1 as ENHRY and CDR2 as SYGVKD. The CDR3 runs to 12 residues. DNA for the CDR3: TGTGCCACCTCACAGTTAAACTATGGCTACACCTTC. Translation gives CATSQLNYGYTF.

V usage is TRBV18 and J usage is TRBJ1-2; D is unclear. CDR3 length equals 13 residues. Germline V gene lookup returns CDR1 KGHSH and CDR2 LQKENI. V shed 5 bases and J shed 8 bases, with 15 bases lying between them. The CDR3 coding sequence is TGTGCCAGCTCATCGGACCCGAGAAGAGGCTACACCTTC. It is translated as CASSSDPRRGYTF.

This sequence joins TRBV4-3 and TRBJ1-1; D gene ambiguous. There are 14 residues in the CDR3. The germline V gene encodes CDR1 LGHNA and CDR2 YSLEER. V was pared by 7 bases and J by 0 bases, with 12 bases between. The CDR3 here is CASTSTTMNTEAFF. Written as DNA, the CDR3 is TGCGCCAGCACCAGTACGACCATGAACACTGAAGCTTTCTTT.

The chain employs TRBV2 and TRBJ1-5; 7 bases are shared with TRBD1. Losses at the gene ends were 5 bases for V and 3 bases for J; bases not matched to a gene: 7. The CDR3 is 15 residues long. CDR1 SNHLY and CDR2 FYNNEI come from the germline V gene. The CDR3 protein is CASSPDRFLNQPQHF. The CDR3 nucleotides are TGTGCCAGCAGTCCGGACAGGTTCCTCAATCAGCCCCAGCATTTT. The variable domain in full, completed from reference TRBV2 and TRBJ1-5, reads EPEVTQTPSHQVTQMGQEVILRCVPISNHLYFYWYRQILGQKVEFLVSFYNNEISEKSEIFDDQFSVERPDGSNFTLKIRSTKLEDSAMYFCASSPDRFLNQPQHFGDGTRLSIL.

This chain joins TRBV9 and TRBJ1-6; D unclear. The CDR3 has 14 amino acids. Trimming cost V 4 bases and J 10 bases, with 15 bases left between them. Per the germline V gene, CDR1 is SGDLS and CDR2 is YYNGEE. The CDR3 sequence is CASSTGPSRSPLHF. DNA for the CDR3: TGTGCCAGCAGCACTGGACCGAGTCGGTCACCCCTCCACTTT.

This chain connects TRBV19 to TRBJ2-2; 7 positions match TRBD1. Germline V gene lookup returns CDR1 LNHDA and CDR2 SQIVND (reference sequence). This CDR3 comprises 15 residues. V lost 2 bases and J lost 4; bases outside the gene matches: 4. The CDR3 nucleotides are TGTGCCAGTAGTATAACAGGGGTGGGCACCGGGGAGCTGTTTTTT. Encoded protein: CASSITGVGTGELFF.

This chain joins TRBV10-1 and TRBJ2-3; D is unclear. The V gene's germline CDR1 is WNHNN and CDR2 SYGVQD (reference sequence). The CDR3 is 16 amino acids. V lost 0 bases, J lost 1 base, and 11 bases lay in between. The CDR3, as DNA: TGCGCCAGCAGTGAGTCAAGGGATTTGGGCACAGATACGCAGTATTTT. This gives the protein CASSESRDLGTDTQYF.

V and J are TRBV25-1 and TRBJ1-1; unclear D gene. Trimming cost V 1 base and J 1 base, with 7 bases left between them. The CDR3 is made up of 14 amino acids. Germline CDR1 is MGHDK and CDR2 is SYGVNS. The CDR3 reads CASSESHSNTEAFF. In nucleotides, the CDR3 is TGTGCCAGCAGTGAATCGCACTCGAACACTGAAGCTTTCTTT. Looking up the rest from reference TRBV25-1 and TRBJ1-1 gives the full variable domain: EADIYQTPRYLVIGTGKKITLECSQTMGHDKMYWYQQDPGMELHLIHYSYGVNSTEKGDLSSESTVSRIRTEHFPLTLESARPSHTSQYLCASSESHSNTEAFFGQGTRLTVV.

J is TRBJ1-2 and V is TRBV5-6; no firm D call. CDR1 and CDR2 (germline): SGHDT, YYEEEE. There are 14 residues in the CDR3. Deletions cut 0 bases from V and 3 bases from J, with 9 bases between. Here the CDR3 DNA reads TGTGCCAGCAGCTTGGGGGGTTCTGACTATGGCTACACCTTC. This codes for CASSLGGSDYGYTF.

This chain joins TRBV27 and TRBJ1-5; no definite D call. V lost 2 bases to trimming and J lost 0 bases, with 5 bases between them. CDR3 length: 14 amino acids. Per the germline V gene, CDR1 is MNHEY and CDR2 is SMNVEV (reference sequence). The CDR3 loop reads CASSLGDSNQPQHF. CDR3 in DNA: TGTGCCAGCAGTTTAGGTGATAGCAATCAGCCCCAGCATTTT.

For the CDR3, the DNA is TGCGCCAGCAGCTTGGAATGGACAGGGAGAGAGGAGTGCAATGAGCAGTTCTTC. As protein: CASSLEWTGREECNEQFF. V is TRBV5-1 and J is TRBJ2-1; 8 positions match TRBD1. This CDR3 has 18 residues. Germline V lookup: CDR1 SGHRS, CDR2 YFSETQ. V lost 0 bases to trimming and J lost 6 bases; unmatched junction nucleotides: 14. Drawing the rest from reference TRBV5-1 and TRBJ2-1, the complete variable domain is KAGVTQTPRYLIKTRGQQVTLSCSPISGHRSVSWYQQTPGQGLQFLFEYFSETQRNKGNFPGRFSGRQFSNSRSEMNVSTLELGDSALYLCASSLEWTGREECNEQFFGPGTRLTVL.

This sequence joins TRBV7-2 and TRBJ1-4, with no clear D. CDR3 size: 13 residues. The V gene lost 9 bases and the J gene lost 5 bases, with 13 bases spanning the gap. Germline V gives CDR1 SGHTA, CDR2 FQGNSA. This CDR3 is CASSTGGNEKLFF. The CDR3 DNA sequence: TGTGCCAGTTCGACCGGTGGGAATGAAAAACTGTTTTTT.

This clone ranks as medium-sized. V usage is TRBV9 and J usage is TRBJ2-1, with no clear D. CDR1 SGDLS and CDR2 YYNGEE come from the germline V gene. The CDR3 totals 15 residues. V was shortened by 0 bases and J by 3 bases, with 10 bases between the two germline ends. CDR3 sequence (DNA): TGTGCCAGCAGCGTAGTGGCCACCGGCTACAATGAGCAGTTCTTC. Its translation is CASSVVATGYNEQFF.

The V and J genes are TRBV6-5 and TRBJ2-5; TRBD2 might be the D (5 bases). CDR3 length equals 15 residues. Germline CDR1 and CDR2: MNHEY and SVGAGI. Trimming shortened V by 0 bases and J by 1 base, and 9 bases separated the two germline ends. The CDR3 loop is CASSYSGSSQETQYF. Written as DNA, the CDR3 is TGTGCCAGCAGTTACTCAGGGAGTAGCCAAGAGACCCAGTACTTC.

The chain employs TRBV12-5 and TRBJ2-1, with 7 bases identical to TRBD1. This CDR3 comprises 16 residues. V shed 9 bases, J shed 5 bases, and the junction held 16 bases outside the gene matches. Looked up from germline, CDR1 is LGHNT and CDR2 is FRNRAP. CDR3 amino acids: CARARIQGRLDNEQFF. DNA for the CDR3: TGTGCTAGGGCCCGGATACAGGGGCGACTCGACAATGAGCAGTTCTTC.

In its sample, this clone was seen once. The chain employs TRBV19 and TRBJ1-2; no firm D call. V lost 7 bases, J lost 8 bases, and 17 bases lay in between. The CDR3 runs to 13 residues. Germline V CDR1 and CDR2: LNHDA, SQIVND (reference sequence). In DNA form, the CDR3 reads TGTGCCAGTACTGAGGGCGCCGGTAGAGGCTACACCTTC. This encodes CASTEGAGRGYTF.